This record covers a single T cell receptor beta chain. The data belong to a study of control samples from healthy donors and cancer patients. Germline trimming cut 8 bases from V and 8 bases from J; bases unmatched to any gene: 9. The CDR3 contains 14 residues. Germline V CDR1 and CDR2: MNHNY, SVGAGI (reference sequence). Using immunoSEQ multiplex PCR, the repertoire was profiled, and TCRdb retains in-frame clones only, with some absent. The data hold 200,000 or so clones, with around 94% observed a single time. This sequence joins TRBV6-6 and TRBJ1-6; 7 bases match TRBD1. The sequence was collected from a middle-aged man in good health. The source material was blood. CDR3 bases: TGTGCCAGCCTGACAGGGCCCGGGGATTCACCCCTCCACTTT. The encoded protein is CASLTGPGDSPLHF.